The 7 T cell receptor beta chains below were found in one sample sequenced in a study of T cells in Graves' hyperthyroidism and ophthalmopathy. TCR beta CDR3 regions were amplified from RNA. TCR CDR3 regions were first amplified by RT-PCR with HTBI primers. MiXCR was run by TCRdb on the multiplex PCR reads, yielding one entry per CDR3 protein. This sample has under 300,000 distinct CDR3 sequences; about 15% occur once, and the top ten carry more than 10%. The sequencing input was blood. These receptors were obtained from a woman in her thirties or forties with Graves' hyperthyroidism that later progressed to Graves' ophthalmopathy.

This clonotype has at least ten counts. The chain links TRBV28 to TRBJ2-7; no definite D call. This CDR3 has 18 amino acids. V was cut by 5 bases and J by 0 bases, with 23 bases left in between. In germline, CDR1 is MDHEN, CDR2 SYDVKM. CDR3 nucleotides: TGTGCCAGCAGTCCCCCCCCTTATCGTCAGGTGAGCTCCTACGAGCAGTACTTC. This translates into CASSPPPYRQVSSYEQYF.

This clonotype was seen ten or more times. The chain employs TRBV27 and TRBJ1-2; D gene unclear. The CDR3 spans 15 residues. The germline V gene has CDR1 MNHEY and CDR2 SMNVEV (reference sequence). V lost 2 bases, J lost 3 bases, and 13 bases lay in between. This CDR3 reads CASSLSPNRDYGYTF. The CDR3 DNA follows: TGTGCCAGCAGTTTAAGTCCCAACCGCGACTATGGCTACACCTTC.

This clonotype showed up many times. V usage is TRBV6-2 or TRBV6-3 and J usage is TRBJ2-2, with 9 bases lining up with TRBD2. The CDR3 runs 18 residues. The ends lost 6 bases at V and 5 bases at J; junction bases unmatched: 16. Germline loops: CDR1 MNHEY, CDR2 SVGEGT. The CDR3 region is CASRKGLALAGLTGELFF. CDR3 sequence (DNA): TGTGCCAGCAGGAAGGGACTAGCCCTCGCGGGATTAACCGGGGAGCTGTTTTTT.

This clonotype was counted many times. The V call is TRBV20-1, the J call TRBJ2-7; 7 nucleotides line up with TRBD1. This CDR3 is 15 amino acids long. Germline CDR1 and CDR2: DFQATT and SNEGSKA (reference sequence). V lost 0 bases and J lost 0; bases outside the gene matches: 5. The CDR3 DNA is TGCAGTGCTAGAGATCACGGGACAGCCTCCTACGAGCAGTACTTC. Its protein product is CSARDHGTASYEQYF.

Ten or more counts support this clonotype. The J gene is TRBJ1-5, the V gene TRBV28; 8 bases are a match to TRBD1. Germline V gene sequence: CDR1 MDHEN, CDR2 SYDVKM. Unmatched junction bases numbered 2, after V lost 3 bases and J lost 7 bases. The CDR3 is made up of 13 amino acids. The CDR3 protein is CASSFRGHQPQHF. In DNA form, the CDR3 reads TGTGCCAGCAGTTTCAGGGGGCACCAGCCCCAGCATTTT.

The chain is built from TRBV4-1 and TRBJ1-5; D is undetermined. The CDR3 is made up of 15 amino acids. Germline CDR1 is MGHRA and CDR2 is YSYEKL. The V gene lost 0 bases and the J gene lost 8 bases, with 14 bases spanning the gap. CDR3 sequence reads: CASSQDRTPKKPQHF. The CDR3 DNA reads TGCGCCAGCAGCCAAGATCGGACCCCTAAAAAGCCCCAGCATTTT.

This clonotype was observed a few times. The rearrangement joins TRBV5-1 to TRBJ2-3; D is unclear. The CDR3 runs 16 residues. The V end was cut by 0 bases, the J end by 0 bases, with 11 bases between. Germline CDR1 is SGHRS and CDR2 is YFSETQ. The CDR3 DNA reads TGCGCCAGCAGCTTGGCAGGTGATACTAGCACAGATACGCAGTATTTT. Residues: CASSLAGDTSTDTQYF.